The clone carrying this T cell receptor beta chain appeared once. Its target is unknown. This CDR3 is built from 14 residues. The germline gives CDR1 LNHDA, CDR2 SQIVND (reference sequence). The V segment lost 10 bases and the J segment 4 bases; nucleotides outside the gene matches: 12. Sequencing was performed with immunoSEQ multiplex PCR; in TCRdb, only in-frame clones are kept and a portion is missing. Seen here are around 150,000 clones, 85% observed once, and the top ten hold around 2%. The data stem from a study of cytomegalovirus exposure and HLA in healthy donors. Study-level findings and limits: Researchers counted around 160 TCR beta chains as cytomegalovirus-associated. Diagnosis of cytomegalovirus status made by the classifier reportedly showed high specificity and sensitivity. First-cohort TCR clusters were later found to tend to co-occur in the 120 or so validation repertoires. In vitro confirmation showed a few CMV-associated chains to be CMV antigen specific.

Sample: PBMCs. The chain is built from TRBV19 and TRBJ2-7; the match to TRBD2 covers 8 bases. The sequence was collected from a young man in good health and CMV-seropositive. In nucleotides, the CDR3 is TGTGCCACTAAGCCGGGAGCGGGGGCTTACGAGCAGTACTTC. Amino acids: CATKPGAGAYEQYF.